This T cell receptor (beta chain) originates from a study of T cell clonality in common variable immunodeficiency. Study outcomes and limitations: Shared TCRbeta clones were fewer between CVID subjects than controls.

V lost 6 bases and J lost 6, with 11 bases in between. CDR1 and CDR2 (germline): SGHTA, FQGTGA. This CDR3 has 13 amino acids. This clone was detected ten times or more. What it binds is unknown. Read coverage stops 3 residues before the CDR3 terminus; the germline J gene supplies the remainder. The table came from immunoSEQ multiplex PCR; TCRdb's copy has only in-frame clones and leaves some out. The sample shows roughly 50,000 clones, none of them appearing just once. The source of this sequence is a person aged 18 to 75 in good health. Input material: peripheral blood mononuclear cells. V and J are TRBV7-3 and TRBJ2-2, with D perhaps matching TRBD1 (6 bases). CDR3 amino acids: CASRPQGSGELFF. The part of the CDR3 DNA that was read is TGTGCCAGCAGGCCACAGGGTTCCGGGGAG. The variable domain in full, with the rest retrieved from reference TRBV7-3 and TRBJ2-2, is GAGVSQTPSNKVTEKGKYVELRCDPISGHTALYWYRQSLGQGPEFLIYFQGTGAADDSGLPNDRFFAVRPEGSVSTLKIQRTERGDSAVYLCASRPQGSGELFFGEGSRLTVL.